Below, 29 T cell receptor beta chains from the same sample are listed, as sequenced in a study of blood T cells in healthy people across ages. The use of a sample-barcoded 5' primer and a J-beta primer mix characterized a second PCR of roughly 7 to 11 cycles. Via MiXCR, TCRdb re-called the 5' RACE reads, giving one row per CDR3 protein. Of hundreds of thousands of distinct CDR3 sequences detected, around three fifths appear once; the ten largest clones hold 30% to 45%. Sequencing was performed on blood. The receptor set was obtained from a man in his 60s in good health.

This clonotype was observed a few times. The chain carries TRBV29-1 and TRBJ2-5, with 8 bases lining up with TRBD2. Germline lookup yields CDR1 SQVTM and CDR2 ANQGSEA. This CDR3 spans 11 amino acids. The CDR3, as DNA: TGCTGCGGGCGGGGGGCTACGACCCAGTACTTC. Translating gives CCGRGATTQYF. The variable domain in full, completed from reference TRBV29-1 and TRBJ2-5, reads SAVISQKPSRDICQRGTSLTIQCQVDSQVTMMFWYRQQPGQSLTLIATANQGSEATYESGFVIDKFPISRPNLTFSTLTVSNMSPEDSSIYLCCGRGATTQYFGPGTRLLVL.

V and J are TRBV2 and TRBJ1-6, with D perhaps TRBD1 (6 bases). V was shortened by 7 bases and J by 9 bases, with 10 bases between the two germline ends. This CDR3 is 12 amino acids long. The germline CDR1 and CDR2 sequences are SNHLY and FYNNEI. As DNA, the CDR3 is TGTGCCAGCACCGGGGGGCGTTCACCCCTCCACTTT. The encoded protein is CASTGGRSPLHF.

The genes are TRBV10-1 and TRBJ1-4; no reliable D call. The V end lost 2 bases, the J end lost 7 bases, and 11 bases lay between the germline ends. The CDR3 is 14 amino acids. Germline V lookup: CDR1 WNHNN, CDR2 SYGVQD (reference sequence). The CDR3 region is CASSERAGGEKLFF. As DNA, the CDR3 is TGCGCCAGCAGTGAGAGGGCCGGAGGTGAAAAACTGTTTTTT.

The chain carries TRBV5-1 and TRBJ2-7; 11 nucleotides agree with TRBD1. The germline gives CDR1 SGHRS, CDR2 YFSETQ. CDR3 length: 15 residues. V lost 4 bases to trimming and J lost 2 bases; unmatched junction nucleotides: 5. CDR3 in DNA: TGCGCCAGCAGCCCCGGACAGGGGGCCGCCTACGAGCAGTACTTC. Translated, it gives CASSPGQGAAYEQYF.

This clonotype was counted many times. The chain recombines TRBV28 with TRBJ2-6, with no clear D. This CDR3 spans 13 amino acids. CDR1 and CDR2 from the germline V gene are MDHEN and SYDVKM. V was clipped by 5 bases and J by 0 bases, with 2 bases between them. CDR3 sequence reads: CASSDSGANVLTF. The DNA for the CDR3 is TGTGCCAGCAGTGACTCTGGGGCCAACGTCCTGACTTTC. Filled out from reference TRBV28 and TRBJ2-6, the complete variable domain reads DVKVTQSSRYLVKRTGEKVFLECVQDMDHENMFWYRQDPGLGLRLIYFSYDVKMKEKGDIPEGYSVSREKKERFSLILESASTNQTSMYLCASSDSGANVLTFGAGSRLTVL.

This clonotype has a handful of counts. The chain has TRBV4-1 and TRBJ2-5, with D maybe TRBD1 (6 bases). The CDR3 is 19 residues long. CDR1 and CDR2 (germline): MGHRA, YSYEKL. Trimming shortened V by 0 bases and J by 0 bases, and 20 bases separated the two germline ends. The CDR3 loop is CASSQDLRTELTYQETQYF. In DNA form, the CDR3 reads TGCGCCAGCAGCCAAGATTTACGGACAGAGCTCACGTACCAAGAGACCCAGTACTTC.

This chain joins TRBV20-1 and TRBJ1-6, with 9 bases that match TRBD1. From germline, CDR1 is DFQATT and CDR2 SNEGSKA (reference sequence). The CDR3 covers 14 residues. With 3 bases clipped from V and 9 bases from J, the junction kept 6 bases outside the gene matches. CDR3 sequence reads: CSASLQGAGSPLHF. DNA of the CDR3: TGCAGTGCTAGCCTACAGGGGGCTGGTTCACCCCTCCACTTT.

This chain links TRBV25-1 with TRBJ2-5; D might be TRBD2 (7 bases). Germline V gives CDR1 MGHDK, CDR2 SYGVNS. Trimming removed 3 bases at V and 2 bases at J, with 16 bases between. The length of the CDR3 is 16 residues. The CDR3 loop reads CASSDWGGSGQETQYF. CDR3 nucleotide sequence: TGTGCCAGCAGTGACTGGGGGGGCTCGGGGCAAGAGACCCAGTACTTC.

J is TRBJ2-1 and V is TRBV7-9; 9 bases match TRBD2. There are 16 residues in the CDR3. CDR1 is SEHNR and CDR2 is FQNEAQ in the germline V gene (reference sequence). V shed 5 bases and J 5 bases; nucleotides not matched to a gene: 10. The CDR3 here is CASSPPGVAGDNEQFF. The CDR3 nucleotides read TGTGCCAGCAGCCCCCCTGGGGTAGCGGGGGACAATGAGCAGTTCTTC.

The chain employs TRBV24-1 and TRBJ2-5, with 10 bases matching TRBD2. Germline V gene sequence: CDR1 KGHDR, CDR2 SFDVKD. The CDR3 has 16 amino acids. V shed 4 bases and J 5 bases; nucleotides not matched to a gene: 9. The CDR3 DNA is TGTGCCACCAGTGACAGTAGACTAGCGGGCGGGGAGACCCAGTACTTC. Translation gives CATSDSRLAGGETQYF.

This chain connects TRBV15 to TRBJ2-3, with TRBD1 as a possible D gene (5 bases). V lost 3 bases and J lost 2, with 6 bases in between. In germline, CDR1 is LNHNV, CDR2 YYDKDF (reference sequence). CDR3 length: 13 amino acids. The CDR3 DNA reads TGTGCCACCAGCAGGACAGACACAGATACGCAGTATTTT. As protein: CATSRTDTDTQYF.

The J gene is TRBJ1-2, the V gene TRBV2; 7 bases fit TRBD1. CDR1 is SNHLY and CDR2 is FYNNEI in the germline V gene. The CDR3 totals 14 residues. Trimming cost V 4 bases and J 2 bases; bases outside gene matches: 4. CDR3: CASSGDRENYGYTF. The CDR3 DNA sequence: TGTGCCAGCAGTGGAGACAGGGAGAACTATGGCTACACCTTC.

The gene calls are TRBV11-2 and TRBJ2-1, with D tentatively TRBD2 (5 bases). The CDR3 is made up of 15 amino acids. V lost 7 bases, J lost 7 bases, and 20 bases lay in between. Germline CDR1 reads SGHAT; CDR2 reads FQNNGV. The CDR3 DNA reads TGTGCCAGCACCCAGGAGGCCTACCCGGGAAATGAGCAGTTCTTC. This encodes CASTQEAYPGNEQFF.

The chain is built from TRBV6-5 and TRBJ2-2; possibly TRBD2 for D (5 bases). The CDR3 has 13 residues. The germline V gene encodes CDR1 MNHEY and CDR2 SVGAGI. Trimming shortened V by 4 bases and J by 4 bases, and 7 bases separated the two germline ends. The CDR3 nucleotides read TGTGCCAGCAGTTCCCGGGGCACCGGGGAGCTGTTTTTT. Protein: CASSSRGTGELFF.

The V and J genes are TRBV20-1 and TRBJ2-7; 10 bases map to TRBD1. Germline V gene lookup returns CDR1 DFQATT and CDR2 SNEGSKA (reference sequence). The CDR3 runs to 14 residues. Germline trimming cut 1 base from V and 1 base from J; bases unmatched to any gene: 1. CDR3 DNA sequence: TGCAGTGCTAGAGTGGGACAGGGGTCCTACGAGCAGTACTTC. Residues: CSARVGQGSYEQYF.

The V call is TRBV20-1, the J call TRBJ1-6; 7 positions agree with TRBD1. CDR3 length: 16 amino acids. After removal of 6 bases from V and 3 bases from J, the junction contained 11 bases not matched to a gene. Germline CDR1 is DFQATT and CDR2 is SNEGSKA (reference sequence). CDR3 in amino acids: CSAPQTGWFYNSPLHF. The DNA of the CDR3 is TGCAGTGCCCCGCAGACAGGGTGGTTCTATAATTCACCCCTCCACTTT.

For the CDR3, the DNA is TGCGCCAGCAGCTCCCCCCAGGGGGCGAATGAGCAGTACTTC. This translates into CASSSPQGANEQYF. This rearrangement joins TRBV5-1 to TRBJ2-5; 8 nucleotides match TRBD1. V was pared by 3 bases and J by 11 bases, with 12 bases of the junction left unmatched. Looked up from germline, CDR1 is SGHRS and CDR2 is YFSETQ. There are 14 residues in the CDR3. Full variable domain (missing parts from reference TRBV5-1 and TRBJ2-5): KAGVTQTPRYLIKTRGQQVTLSCSPISGHRSVSWYQQTPGQGLQFLFEYFSETQRNKGNFPGRFSGRQFSNSRSEMNVSTLELGDSALYLCASSSPQGANEQYFGPGTRLLVL.

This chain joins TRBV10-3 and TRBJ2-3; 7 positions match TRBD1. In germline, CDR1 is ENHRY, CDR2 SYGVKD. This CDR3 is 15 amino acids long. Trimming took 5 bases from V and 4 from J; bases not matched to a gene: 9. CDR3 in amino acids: CAISNHTTGPDTQYF. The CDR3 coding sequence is TGTGCCATCAGTAACCATACGACAGGGCCAGATACGCAGTATTTT.

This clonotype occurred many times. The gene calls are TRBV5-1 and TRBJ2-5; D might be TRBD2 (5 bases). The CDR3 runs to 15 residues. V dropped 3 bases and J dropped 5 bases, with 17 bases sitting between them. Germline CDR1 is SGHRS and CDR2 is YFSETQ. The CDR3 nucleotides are TGCGCCAGCAGCTCGACTACTCAGAAGGACGAGACCCAGTACTTC. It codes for CASSSTTQKDETQYF. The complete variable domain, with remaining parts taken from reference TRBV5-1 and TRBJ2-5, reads KAGVTQTPRYLIKTRGQQVTLSCSPISGHRSVSWYQQTPGQGLQFLFEYFSETQRNKGNFPGRFSGRQFSNSRSEMNVSTLELGDSALYLCASSSTTQKDETQYFGPGTRLLVL.

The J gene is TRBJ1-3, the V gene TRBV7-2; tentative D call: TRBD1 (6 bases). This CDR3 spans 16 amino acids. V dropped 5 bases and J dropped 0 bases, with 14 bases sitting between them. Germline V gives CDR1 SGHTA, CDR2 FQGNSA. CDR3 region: CASSKGGILSGNTIYF. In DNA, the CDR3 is TGTGCCAGCAGCAAGGGGGGCATTCTCTCTGGAAACACCATATATTTT. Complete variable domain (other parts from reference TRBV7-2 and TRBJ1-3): GAGVSQSPSNKVTEKGKDVELRCDPISGHTALYWYRQSLGQGLEFLIYFQGNSAPDKSGLPSDRFSAERTGGSVSTLTIQRTQQEDSAVYLCASSKGGILSGNTIYFGEGSWLTVV.

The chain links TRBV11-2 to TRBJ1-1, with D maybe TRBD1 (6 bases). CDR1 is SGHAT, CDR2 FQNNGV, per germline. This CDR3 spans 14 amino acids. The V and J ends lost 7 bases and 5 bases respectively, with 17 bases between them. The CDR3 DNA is TGTGCCAGCACCTTCGCCAGGGGAGGGACTGAAGCTTTCTTT. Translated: CASTFARGGTEAFF.

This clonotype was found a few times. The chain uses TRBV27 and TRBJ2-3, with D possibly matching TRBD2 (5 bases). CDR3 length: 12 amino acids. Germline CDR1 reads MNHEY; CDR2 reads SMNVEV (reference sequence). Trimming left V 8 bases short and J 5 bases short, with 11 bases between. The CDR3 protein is CASALRVDTQYF. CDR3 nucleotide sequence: TGTGCCAGCGCCCTGAGGGTAGATACGCAGTATTTT.

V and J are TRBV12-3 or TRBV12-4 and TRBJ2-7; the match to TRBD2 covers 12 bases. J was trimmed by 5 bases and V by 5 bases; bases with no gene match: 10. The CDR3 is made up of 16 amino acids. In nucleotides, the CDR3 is TGTGCCAGCAGTCCCAGTGCTAGCGGGGGGGCGCACGAGCAGTACTTC. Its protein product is CASSPSASGGAHEQYF.

The CDR3 reads CSAARGGTVKGIQYF. As DNA, the CDR3 is TGCAGTGCCGCGAGGGGCGGGACAGTTAAGGGCATTCAGTACTTC. V and J are TRBV20-1 and TRBJ2-4; a possible D gene is TRBD1 (7 bases). The CDR3 has 15 amino acids. Trimming removed 6 bases at V and 9 bases at J, with 24 bases between. Looked up from germline, CDR1 is DFQATT and CDR2 is SNEGSKA (reference sequence).

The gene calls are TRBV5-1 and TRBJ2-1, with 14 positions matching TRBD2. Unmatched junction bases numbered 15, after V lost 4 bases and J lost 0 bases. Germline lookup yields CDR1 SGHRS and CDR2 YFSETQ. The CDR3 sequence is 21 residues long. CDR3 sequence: CASSPGLAGGPRGASYNEQFF. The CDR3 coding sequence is TGCGCCAGCAGCCCTGGACTAGCGGGGGGCCCGCGCGGTGCCTCCTACAATGAGCAGTTCTTC. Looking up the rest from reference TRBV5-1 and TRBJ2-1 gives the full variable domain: KAGVTQTPRYLIKTRGQQVTLSCSPISGHRSVSWYQQTPGQGLQFLFEYFSETQRNKGNFPGRFSGRQFSNSRSEMNVSTLELGDSALYLCASSPGLAGGPRGASYNEQFFGPGTRLTVL.

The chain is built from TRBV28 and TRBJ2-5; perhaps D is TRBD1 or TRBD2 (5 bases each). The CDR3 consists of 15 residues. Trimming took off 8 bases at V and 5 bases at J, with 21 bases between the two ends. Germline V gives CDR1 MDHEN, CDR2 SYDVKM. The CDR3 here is CASGSPRGRVETQYF. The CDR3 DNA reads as TGTGCCAGCGGTTCGCCCCGGGGCAGGGTTGAGACCCAGTACTTC. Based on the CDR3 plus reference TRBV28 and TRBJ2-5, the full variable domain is DVKVTQSSRYLVKRTGEKVFLECVQDMDHENMFWYRQDPGLGLRLIYFSYDVKMKEKGDIPEGYSVSREKKERFSLILESASTNQTSMYLCASGSPRGRVETQYFGPGTRLLVL.

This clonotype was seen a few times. The CDR3 reads CSARDPRSAGASPLHF. CDR3 DNA sequence: TGCAGTGCTAGAGATCCCAGGTCCGCCGGGGCTTCACCCCTCCACTTT. This chain uses TRBV20-1 with TRBJ1-6; a possible D gene is TRBD1 (5 bases). The CDR3 sequence is 16 residues long. The V end lost 0 bases, the J end lost 9 bases, and 18 bases lay between the germline ends. Germline V lookup: CDR1 DFQATT, CDR2 SNEGSKA (reference sequence).

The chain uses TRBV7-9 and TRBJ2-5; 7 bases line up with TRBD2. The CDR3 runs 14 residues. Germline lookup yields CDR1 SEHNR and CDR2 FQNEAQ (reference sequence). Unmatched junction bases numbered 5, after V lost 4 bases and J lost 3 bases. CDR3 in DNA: TGTGCCAGCAGCTCGGGACTAACGGAAGAGACCCAGTACTTC. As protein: CASSSGLTEETQYF.

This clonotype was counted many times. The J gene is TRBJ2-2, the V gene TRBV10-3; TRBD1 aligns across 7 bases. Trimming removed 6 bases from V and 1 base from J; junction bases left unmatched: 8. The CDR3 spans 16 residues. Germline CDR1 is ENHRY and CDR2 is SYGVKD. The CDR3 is CAISLTGTLNTGELFF. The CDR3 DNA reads TGTGCCATCAGCTTGACAGGGACACTGAACACCGGGGAGCTGTTTTTT.